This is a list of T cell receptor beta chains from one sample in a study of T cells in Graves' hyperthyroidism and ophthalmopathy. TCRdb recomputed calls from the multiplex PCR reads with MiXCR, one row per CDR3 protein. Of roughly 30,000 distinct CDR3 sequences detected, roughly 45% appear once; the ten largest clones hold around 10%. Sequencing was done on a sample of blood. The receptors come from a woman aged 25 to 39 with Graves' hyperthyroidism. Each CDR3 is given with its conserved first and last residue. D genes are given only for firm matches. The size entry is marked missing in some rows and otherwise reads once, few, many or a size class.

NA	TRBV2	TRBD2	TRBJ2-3	TGTGCCAGCGGAGGGACTAGCGGCAGCACAGATACGCAGTATTTT	CASGGTSGSTDTQYF
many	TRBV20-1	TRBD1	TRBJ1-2	TGCACGCCCGGGACCTCTACAGGGGATGTAAGGGGCTACACCTTC	CTPGTSTGDVRGYTF
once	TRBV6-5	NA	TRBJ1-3	TGTGCCAGCAGTACCTACACCGCAAGTGACACCATATATTTT	CASSTYTASDTIYF
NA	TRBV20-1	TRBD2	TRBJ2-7	TGCAGTGCTCTCGGGGGGGCTAGCGGGGCCTCCTACGAGCAGTACTTC	CSALGGASGASYEQYF
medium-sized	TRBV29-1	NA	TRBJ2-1	TGCAGCGTTGAAGTCGCGGGTTTCCACAATGAGCAGTTCTTC	CSVEVAGFHNEQFF
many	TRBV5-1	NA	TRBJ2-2	TGCGCCAGCAGCTTGGTTTCCGGGGCGGACACCGGGGAGCTGTTTTTT	CASSLVSGADTGELFF
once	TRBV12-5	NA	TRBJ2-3	TGTGCTAGTGGTTCCGGGACCTTGCAATTATATTTT	CASGSGTLQLYF
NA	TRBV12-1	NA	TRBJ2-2	TGTGCCAGCAGCCCGGACTGGCCAAGGGAGCTGTTTTTT	CASSPDWPRELFF
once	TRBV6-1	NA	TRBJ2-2	TGTGCCAGCTCGAGGACGGTCCGCGCCGGGGAGCTGTTTTTT	CASSRTVRAGELFF
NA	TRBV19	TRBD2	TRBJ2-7	TGTGCCAGTAGTACCCTACATGGGGTGGCTAGCGGGGCCTCCTACGAGCAGTACTTC	CASSTLHGVASGASYEQYF
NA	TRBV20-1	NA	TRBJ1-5	TGCAGTGCCCCCGGGGGCAATCAGCCCCAGCATTTT	CSAPGGNQPQHF
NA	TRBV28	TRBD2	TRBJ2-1	TGTGCCAGTTCTGCGGGGGAGCAGGTCTCCTACAAGGAGCAGTTCTTC	CASSAGEQVSYKEQFF
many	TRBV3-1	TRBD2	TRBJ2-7	TGTGCCAGCAGCCAAGGGTCTAGCGGGGACGAGCAGTACTTC	CASSQGSSGDEQYF
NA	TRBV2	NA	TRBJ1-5	TGTGCCAGCGGGTCCAGTAGCAATCAGCCCCAGCATTTT	CASGSSSNQPQHF
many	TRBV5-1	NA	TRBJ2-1	TGCGCCAGCAGCTTGGATCAGGGATCCTACAATGAGCAGTTCTTC	CASSLDQGSYNEQFF
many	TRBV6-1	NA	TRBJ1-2	TGTGCCAGCAGGCCGTCGACAGGCATATATGGCTACACCTTC	CASRPSTGIYGYTF
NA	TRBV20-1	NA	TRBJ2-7	TGCAGTGCTAGTGGCGGAAACACCTACGAGCAGTACTTC	CSASGGNTYEQYF
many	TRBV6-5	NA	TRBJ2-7	TGTGCCAGCAGTTACGGGACGGTCCTCTCCTACGAGCAGTACTTC	CASSYGTVLSYEQYF
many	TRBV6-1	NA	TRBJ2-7	TGTGCCAGCAGTGAAGGGGACGATGCCTACGAGCAGTACTTC	CASSEGDDAYEQYF
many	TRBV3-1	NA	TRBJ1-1	TGTGCCAGCAGCCTACGGGGAGACACTGAAGCTTTCTTT	CASSLRGDTEAFF
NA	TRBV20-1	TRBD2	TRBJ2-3	TGCAGTGCTGTAGCGGGAGGGCCGGATACGCAGTACTTT	CSAVAGGPDTQYF
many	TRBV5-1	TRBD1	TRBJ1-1	TGCGCCAGCAGCCCTGGACAGGGCGAGGGTAGAGCTTTCTTT	CASSPGQGEGRAFF
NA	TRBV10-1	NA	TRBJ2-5	TGCGCCAGCAGTGAATCACCCGGGGGATTCTACCAAGAGACCCAGTACTTC	CASSESPGGFYQETQYF
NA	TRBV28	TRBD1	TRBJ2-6	TGTGCCAGCAGCCAAGGGGGCCCGTCCTCTGGGGCCAACGTCCTGACTTTC	CASSQGGPSSGANVLTF
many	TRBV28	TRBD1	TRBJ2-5	TGTGCCAGCAGTTCCCGACAGGGGTTGGGAGAGACCCAGTACTTC	CASSSRQGLGETQYF
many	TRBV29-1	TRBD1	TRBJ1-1	TGCAGCGTTTCCGACAGGGGGAACACTGAAGCTTTCTTT	CSVSDRGNTEAFF
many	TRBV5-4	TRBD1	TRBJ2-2	TGTGCCAGCAGCCGAGACAGGGCCGACACCGGGGAGCTGTTTTTT	CASSRDRADTGELFF
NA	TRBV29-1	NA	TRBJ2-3	TGCAGCGTTGCGCCAAGCACAGATACGCAGTATTTT	CSVAPSTDTQYF
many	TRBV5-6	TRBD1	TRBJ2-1	TGTGCCAGCACCGGAGACAGGGTTTCCTACAATGAGCAGTTCTTC	CASTGDRVSYNEQFF
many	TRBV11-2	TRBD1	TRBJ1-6	TGTACCAGCAGCTTAGGACAGGGAGAATCACCCCTCCACTTT	CTSSLGQGESPLHF
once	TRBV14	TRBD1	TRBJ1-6	TGTGCCAGCAGCCGACAGGGCAGTGCACCCCTCCACTTT	CASSRQGSAPLHF
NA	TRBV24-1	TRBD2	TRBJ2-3	TGTGCCACCAGTGATGGGCTAGCGGGGGCAGATACGCAGTATTTT	CATSDGLAGADTQYF
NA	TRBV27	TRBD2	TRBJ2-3	TGTGCCAGCAGTCCCCCCCTCTGGACTAGCGGGAGGAAGGTCCCAGATACGCAGTATTTT	CASSPPLWTSGRKVPDTQYF
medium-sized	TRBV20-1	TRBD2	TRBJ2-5	TGCAGTGCTAGAGATCCGGGACTAGCGGGAGAGACCCAGTACTTC	CSARDPGLAGETQYF
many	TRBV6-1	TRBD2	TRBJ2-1	TGTGCCACCCGGGACAGGGGAAGACTAGCGGGAGAAGGGAATGAGCAGTTCTTC	CATRDRGRLAGEGNEQFF
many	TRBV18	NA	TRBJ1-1	TGTGCCAGCTCACCACAGGCCGGGGATAGGGCTGAAGCTTTCTTT	CASSPQAGDRAEAFF
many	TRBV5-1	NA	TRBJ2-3	TGCGCCAGCAGCTTGGAACAGGCTGCACGCACAGATACGCAGTATTTT	CASSLEQAARTDTQYF
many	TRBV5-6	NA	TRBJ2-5	TGTGCCAGCAGCTCCTCGGTATACCAAGAGACCCAGTACTTC	CASSSSVYQETQYF
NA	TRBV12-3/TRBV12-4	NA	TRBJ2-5	TGTGCCAGCAGTCAATCAGGGGATGAGACCCAGTACTTC	CASSQSGDETQYF
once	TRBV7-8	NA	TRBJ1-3	TGTGCCAGCAGCTCCGGGTTATCGGGAAGCACCATATATTTT	CASSSGLSGSTIYF
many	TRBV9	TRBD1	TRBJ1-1	TGTGCCAGCAGCGCGGGACAGGGGGGGACTGAAGCTTTCTTT	CASSAGQGGTEAFF
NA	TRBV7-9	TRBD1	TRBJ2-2	TGTGCCAGCAGCCTACTGGACAGGGGTTTGACAGGGGAGCTGTTTTTT	CASSLLDRGLTGELFF
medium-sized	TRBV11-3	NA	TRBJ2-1	TGTGCCAGCAGCCGGCGGGATGAGCAGTTCTTC	CASSRRDEQFF
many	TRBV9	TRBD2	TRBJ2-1	TGTGCCAACGATCTAGCGGGAGGAAATGAGCAGTTCTTC	CANDLAGGNEQFF
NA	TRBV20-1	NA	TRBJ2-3	TGCGGAATTACCACCGGCGCAGATACGCAGTATTTT	CGITTGADTQYF
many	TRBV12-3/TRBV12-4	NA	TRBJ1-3	TGTGCCAGCACCCTTAGGAGGGGACTGAGCTCTGGAAACACCATATATTTT	CASTLRRGLSSGNTIYF
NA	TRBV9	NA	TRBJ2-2	TGTGCCAGCAGCGTAGGTAGCGGGGAGCTGTTTTTT	CASSVGSGELFF
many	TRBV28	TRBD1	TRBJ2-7	TGTGCCAGCAGCTCAGGGGGTTGGGACGAGCAGTACTTC	CASSSGGWDEQYF
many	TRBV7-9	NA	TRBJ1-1	TGTGCCAGCAGCTTTTGGGGGCGGACTGAAGCTTTCTTT	CASSFWGRTEAFF
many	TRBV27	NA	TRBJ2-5	TGTGCCAGCAGTTTGGTGGGAGAAGCAGAGACCCAGTACTTC	CASSLVGEAETQYF
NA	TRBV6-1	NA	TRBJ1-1	TGTGCCAGCAGTCCTGGGGAGACTGAAGCTTTCTTT	CASSPGETEAFF
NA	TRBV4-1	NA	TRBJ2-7	TGCACCAGCAGCCAAGGCCCGTCAGCCTACGAGCAGTACTTC	CTSSQGPSAYEQYF
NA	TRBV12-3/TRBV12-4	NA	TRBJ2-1	TGTGCCGGCATTATCAGTAGCGCCAACAATGAGCAGTTCTTC	CAGIISSANNEQFF
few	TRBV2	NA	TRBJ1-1	TGTGCCAGCAGTGGTAACAGGGTGAACACTGAAGCTTTCTTT	CASSGNRVNTEAFF
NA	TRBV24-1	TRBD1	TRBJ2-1	TGTGCCACCAGTGATTCGACAGGGTTCGACGATGAGCAGTTCTTC	CATSDSTGFDDEQFF
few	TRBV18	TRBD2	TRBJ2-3	TGTGCCAGCTCCCCGACTAGCGGGAGCACGGATACGCAGTATTTT	CASSPTSGSTDTQYF